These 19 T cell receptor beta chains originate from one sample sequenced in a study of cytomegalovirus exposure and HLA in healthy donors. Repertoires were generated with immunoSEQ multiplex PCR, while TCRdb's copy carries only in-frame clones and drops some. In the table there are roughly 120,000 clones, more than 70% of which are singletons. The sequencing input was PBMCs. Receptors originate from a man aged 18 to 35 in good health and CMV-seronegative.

In nucleotides, the CDR3 is TGTGCCTGGAGTCCACAGGGTTATCAGCCCCAGCATTTT. Protein product: CAWSPQGYQPQHF. The V and J genes are TRBV30 and TRBJ1-5; the D gene is possibly TRBD1 (6 bases). Trimming left V 2 bases short and J 5 bases short, with 10 bases between. CDR1 is GTSNPN, CDR2 SVGIG, per germline (reference sequence). This CDR3 is 13 amino acids long.

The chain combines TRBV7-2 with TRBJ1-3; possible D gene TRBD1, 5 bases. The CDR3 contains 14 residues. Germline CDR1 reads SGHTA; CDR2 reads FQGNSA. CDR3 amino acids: CAVWGPATGNTIYF. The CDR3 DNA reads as TGTGCGGTGTGGGGCCCCGCCACTGGAAACACCATATATTTT. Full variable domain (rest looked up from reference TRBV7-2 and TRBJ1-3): GAGVSQSPSNKVTEKGKDVELRCDPISGHTALYWYRQSLGQGLEFLIYFQGNSAPDKSGLPSDRFSAERTGGSVSTLTIQRTQQEDSAVYLCAVWGPATGNTIYFGEGSWLTVV.

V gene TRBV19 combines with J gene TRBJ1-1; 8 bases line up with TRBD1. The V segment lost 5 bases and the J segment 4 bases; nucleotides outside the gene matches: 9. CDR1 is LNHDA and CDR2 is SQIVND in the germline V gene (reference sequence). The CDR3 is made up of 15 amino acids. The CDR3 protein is CASSGRGTGRTEAFF. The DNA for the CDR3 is TGTGCCAGTAGTGGGAGAGGGACAGGTCGCACTGAAGCTTTCTTT.

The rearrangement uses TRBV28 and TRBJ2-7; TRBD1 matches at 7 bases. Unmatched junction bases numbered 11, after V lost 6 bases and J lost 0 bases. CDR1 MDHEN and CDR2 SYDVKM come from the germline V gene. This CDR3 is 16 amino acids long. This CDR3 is CASSRNRGQSSYEQYF. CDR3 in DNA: TGTGCCAGCAGCCGTAACAGGGGTCAAAGCTCCTACGAGCAGTACTTC.

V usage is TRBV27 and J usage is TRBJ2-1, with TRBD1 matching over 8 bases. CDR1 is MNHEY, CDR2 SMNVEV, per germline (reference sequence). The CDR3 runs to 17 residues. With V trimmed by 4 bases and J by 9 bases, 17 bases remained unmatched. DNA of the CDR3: TGTGCCAGCAGTTCATACGTAGACAGGGGCGGGAATGGTGAGCAGTTCTTC. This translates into CASSSYVDRGGNGEQFF.

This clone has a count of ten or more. The CDR3 nucleotides are TGTGCCAGCAGCACGTATCCGGGACTTCCTCCTTTAGAGCAGTACTTC. Translation gives CASSTYPGLPPLEQYF. The chain is built from TRBV27 and TRBJ2-7, with a tentative D call TRBD2 (6 bases). The CDR3 spans 16 residues. Looked up from germline, CDR1 is MNHEY and CDR2 is SMNVEV (reference sequence). The V gene lost 6 bases and the J gene lost 7 bases, with 25 bases spanning the gap.

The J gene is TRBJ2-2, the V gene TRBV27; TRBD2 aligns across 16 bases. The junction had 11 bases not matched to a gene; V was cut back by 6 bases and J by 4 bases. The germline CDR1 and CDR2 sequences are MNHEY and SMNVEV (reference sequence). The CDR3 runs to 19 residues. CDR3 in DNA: TGTGCCAGCAGCCAATCCGGGACTAGCGGGGGGGCCGGCACCGGGGAGCTGTTTTTT. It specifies CASSQSGTSGGAGTGELFF.

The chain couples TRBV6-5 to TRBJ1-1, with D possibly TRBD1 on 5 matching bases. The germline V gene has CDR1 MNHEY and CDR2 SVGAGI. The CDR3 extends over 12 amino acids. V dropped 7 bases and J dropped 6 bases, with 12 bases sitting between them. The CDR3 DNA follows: TGTGCCAGCATGAACAGACAGTCTGAAGCTTTCTTT. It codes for CASMNRQSEAFF.

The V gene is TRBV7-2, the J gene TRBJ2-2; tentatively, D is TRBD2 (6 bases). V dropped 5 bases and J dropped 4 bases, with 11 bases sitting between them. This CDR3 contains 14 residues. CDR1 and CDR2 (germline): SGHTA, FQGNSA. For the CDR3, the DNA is TGTGCCAGCAGCCCAAGGCGGGGCACCGGGGAGCTGTTTTTT. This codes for CASSPRRGTGELFF. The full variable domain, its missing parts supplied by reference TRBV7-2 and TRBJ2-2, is GAGVSQSPSNKVTEKGKDVELRCDPISGHTALYWYRQSLGQGLEFLIYFQGNSAPDKSGLPSDRFSAERTGGSVSTLTIQRTQQEDSAVYLCASSPRRGTGELFFGEGSRLTVL.

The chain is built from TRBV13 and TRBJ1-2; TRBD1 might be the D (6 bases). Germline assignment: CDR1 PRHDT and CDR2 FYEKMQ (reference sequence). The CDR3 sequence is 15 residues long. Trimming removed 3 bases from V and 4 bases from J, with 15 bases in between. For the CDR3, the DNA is TGTGCCAGCAGCTTGGAGGGGGGGCGCTCCTATGGCTACACCTTC. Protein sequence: CASSLEGGRSYGYTF.

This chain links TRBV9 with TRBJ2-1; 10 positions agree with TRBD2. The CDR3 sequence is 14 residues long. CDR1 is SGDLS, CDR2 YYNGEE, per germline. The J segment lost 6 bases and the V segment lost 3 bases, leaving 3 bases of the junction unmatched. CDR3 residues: CASSAGLATNEQFF. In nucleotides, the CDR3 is TGTGCCAGCAGCGCGGGACTAGCGACCAATGAGCAGTTCTTC.

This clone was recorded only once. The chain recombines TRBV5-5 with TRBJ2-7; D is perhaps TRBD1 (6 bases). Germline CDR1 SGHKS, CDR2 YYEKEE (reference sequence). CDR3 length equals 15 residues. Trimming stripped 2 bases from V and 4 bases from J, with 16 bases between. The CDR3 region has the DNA TGTGCCAGCAGCTTTTTGCCGGGACACCAATACGAGCAGTACTTC. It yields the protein CASSFLPGHQYEQYF.

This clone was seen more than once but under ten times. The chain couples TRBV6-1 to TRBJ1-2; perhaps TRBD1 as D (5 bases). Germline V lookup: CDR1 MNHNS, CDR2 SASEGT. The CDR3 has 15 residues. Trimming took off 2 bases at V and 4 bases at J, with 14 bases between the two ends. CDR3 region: CASSESFATVYGYTF. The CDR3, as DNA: TGTGCCAGCAGTGAATCCTTTGCGACAGTCTATGGCTACACCTTC.

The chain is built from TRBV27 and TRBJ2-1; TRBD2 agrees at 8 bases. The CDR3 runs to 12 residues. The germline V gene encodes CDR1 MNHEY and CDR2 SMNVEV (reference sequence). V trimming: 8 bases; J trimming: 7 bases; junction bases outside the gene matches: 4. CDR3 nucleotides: TGTGCCAGCTCTAAGCGGGGGAATGAGCAGTTCTTC. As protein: CASSKRGNEQFF.

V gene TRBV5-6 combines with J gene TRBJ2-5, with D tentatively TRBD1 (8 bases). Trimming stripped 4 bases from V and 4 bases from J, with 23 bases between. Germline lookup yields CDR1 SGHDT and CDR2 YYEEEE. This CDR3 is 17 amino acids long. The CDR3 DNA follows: TGTGCCAGCAGCGGCAGGGGGCGGGGGTATCTCCCAGAGACCCAGTACTTC. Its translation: CASSGRGRGYLPETQYF.

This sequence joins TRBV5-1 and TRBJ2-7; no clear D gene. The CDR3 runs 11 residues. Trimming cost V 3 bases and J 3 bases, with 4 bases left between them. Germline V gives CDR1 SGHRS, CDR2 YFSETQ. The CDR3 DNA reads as TGCGCCAGCAGCTATAGCTACGAGCAGTACTTC. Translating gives CASSYSYEQYF. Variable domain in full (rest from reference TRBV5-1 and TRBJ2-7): KAGVTQTPRYLIKTRGQQVTLSCSPISGHRSVSWYQQTPGQGLQFLFEYFSETQRNKGNFPGRFSGRQFSNSRSEMNVSTLELGDSALYLCASSYSYEQYFGPGTRLTVT.

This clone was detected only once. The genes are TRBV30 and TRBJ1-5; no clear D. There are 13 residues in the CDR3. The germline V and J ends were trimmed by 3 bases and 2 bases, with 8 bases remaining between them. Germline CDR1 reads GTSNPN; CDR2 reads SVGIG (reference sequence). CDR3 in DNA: TGTGCCTGGAGCCCAGTGGGCAATCAGCCCCAGCATTTT. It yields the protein CAWSPVGNQPQHF.

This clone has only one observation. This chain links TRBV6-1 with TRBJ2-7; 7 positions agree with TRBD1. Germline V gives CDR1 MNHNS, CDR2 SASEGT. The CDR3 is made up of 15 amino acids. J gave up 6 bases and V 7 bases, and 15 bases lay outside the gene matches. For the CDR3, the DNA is TGTGCCAGCACCGCCACAGGGGCCCTTGGGCGCGAGCAGTACTTC. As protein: CASTATGALGREQYF.

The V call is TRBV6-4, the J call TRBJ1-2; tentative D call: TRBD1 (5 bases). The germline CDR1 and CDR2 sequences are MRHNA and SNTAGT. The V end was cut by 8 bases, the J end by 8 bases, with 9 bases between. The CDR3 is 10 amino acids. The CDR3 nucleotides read TGTGCCAGCTGGGGGGTCGGCTACACCTTC. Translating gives CASWGVGYTF.